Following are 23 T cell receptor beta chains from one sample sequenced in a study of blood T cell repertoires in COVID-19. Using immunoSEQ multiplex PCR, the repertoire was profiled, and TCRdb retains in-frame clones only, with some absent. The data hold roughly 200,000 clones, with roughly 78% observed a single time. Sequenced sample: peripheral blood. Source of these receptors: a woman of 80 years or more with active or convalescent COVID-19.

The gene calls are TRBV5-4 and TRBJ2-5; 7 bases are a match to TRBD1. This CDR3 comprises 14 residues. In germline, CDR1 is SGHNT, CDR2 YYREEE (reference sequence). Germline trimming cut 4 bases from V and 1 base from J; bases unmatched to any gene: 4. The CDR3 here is CASSEGTVQETQYF. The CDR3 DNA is TGTGCCAGCAGCGAGGGGACAGTCCAAGAGACCCAGTACTTC.

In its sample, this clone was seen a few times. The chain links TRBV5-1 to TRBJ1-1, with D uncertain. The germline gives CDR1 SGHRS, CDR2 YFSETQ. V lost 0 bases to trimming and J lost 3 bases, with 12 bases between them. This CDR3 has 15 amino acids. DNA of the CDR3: TGCGCCAGCAGCTTGGTTCCGGTTGAGGACACTGAAGCTTTCTTT. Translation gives CASSLVPVEDTEAFF. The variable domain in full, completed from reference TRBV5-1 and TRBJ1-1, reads KAGVTQTPRYLIKTRGQQVTLSCSPISGHRSVSWYQQTPGQGLQFLFEYFSETQRNKGNFPGRFSGRQFSNSRSEMNVSTLELGDSALYLCASSLVPVEDTEAFFGQGTRLTVV.

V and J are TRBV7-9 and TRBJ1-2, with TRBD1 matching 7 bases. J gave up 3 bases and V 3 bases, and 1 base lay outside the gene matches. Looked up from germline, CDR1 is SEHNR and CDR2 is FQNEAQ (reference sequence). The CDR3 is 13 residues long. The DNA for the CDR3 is TGTGCCAGCAGCTTCGGGACAGACTATGGCTACACCTTC. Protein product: CASSFGTDYGYTF.

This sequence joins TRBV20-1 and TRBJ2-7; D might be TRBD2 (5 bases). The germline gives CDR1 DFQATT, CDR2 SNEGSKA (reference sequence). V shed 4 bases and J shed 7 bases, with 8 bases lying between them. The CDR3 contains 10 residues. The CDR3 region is CSATSGEQYF. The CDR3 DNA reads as TGCAGTGCTACTTCGGGAGAGCAGTACTTC.

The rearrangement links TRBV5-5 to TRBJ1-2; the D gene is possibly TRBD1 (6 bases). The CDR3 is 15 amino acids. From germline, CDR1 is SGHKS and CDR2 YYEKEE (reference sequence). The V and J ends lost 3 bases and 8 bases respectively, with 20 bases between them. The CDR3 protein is CASSWPRTAGSGYTF. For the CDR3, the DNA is TGTGCCAGCAGCTGGCCCCGGACAGCCGGTTCAGGCTACACCTTC.

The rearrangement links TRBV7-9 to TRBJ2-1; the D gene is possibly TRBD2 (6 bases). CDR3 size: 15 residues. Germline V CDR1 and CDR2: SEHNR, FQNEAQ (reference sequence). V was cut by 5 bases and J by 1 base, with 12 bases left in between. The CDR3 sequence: CASSPTRISYNEQFF. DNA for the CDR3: TGTGCCAGCAGCCCGACTAGAATATCCTACAATGAGCAGTTCTTC.

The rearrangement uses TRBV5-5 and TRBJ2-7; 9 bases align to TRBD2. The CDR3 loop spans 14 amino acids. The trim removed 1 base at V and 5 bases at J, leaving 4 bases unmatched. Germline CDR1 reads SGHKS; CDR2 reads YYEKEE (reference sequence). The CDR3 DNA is TGTGCCAGCAGCTTGACCGCGGGGGGGAACGAGCAGTACTTC. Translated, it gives CASSLTAGGNEQYF.

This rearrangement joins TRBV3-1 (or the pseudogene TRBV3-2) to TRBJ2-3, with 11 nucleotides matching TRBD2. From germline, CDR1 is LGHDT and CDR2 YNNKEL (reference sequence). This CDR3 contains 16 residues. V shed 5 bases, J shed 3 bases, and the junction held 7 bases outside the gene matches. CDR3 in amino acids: CASSEGTSGPTDTQYF. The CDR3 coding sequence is TGTGCCAGCAGCGAAGGGACTAGCGGTCCGACAGATACGCAGTATTTT.

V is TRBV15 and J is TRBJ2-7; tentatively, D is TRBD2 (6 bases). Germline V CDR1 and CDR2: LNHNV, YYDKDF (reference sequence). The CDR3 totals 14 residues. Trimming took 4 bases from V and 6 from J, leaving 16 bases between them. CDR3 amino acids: CATSILLAPGEQYF. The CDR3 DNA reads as TGTGCCACCAGCATACTACTAGCTCCTGGCGAGCAGTACTTC.

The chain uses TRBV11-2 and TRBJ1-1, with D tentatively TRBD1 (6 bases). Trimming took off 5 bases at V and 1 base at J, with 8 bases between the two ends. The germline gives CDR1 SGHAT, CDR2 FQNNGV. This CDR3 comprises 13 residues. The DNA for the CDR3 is TGTGCCAGCAGCGCGGACAGGAACACTGAAGCTTTCTTT. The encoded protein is CASSADRNTEAFF.

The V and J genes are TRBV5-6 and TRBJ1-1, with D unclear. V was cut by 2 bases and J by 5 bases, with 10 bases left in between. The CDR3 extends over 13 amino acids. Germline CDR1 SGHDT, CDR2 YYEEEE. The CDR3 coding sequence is TGTGCCAGCAGCTTAGGGAGAGATACTGAAGCTTTCTTT. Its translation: CASSLGRDTEAFF.

This chain's CDR3 is CASSPSIVRGYTF. The CDR3 nucleotides are TGTGCCAGCAGCCCCTCGATCGTTAGAGGCTACACCTTC. The rearrangement uses TRBV14 and TRBJ1-2; D call uncertain. Germline V gene data show CDR1 as SGHDN and CDR2 as FVKESK. V shed 4 bases and J shed 8 bases, with 14 bases lying between them. This CDR3 contains 13 residues.

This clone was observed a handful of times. CDR3 amino acids: CASSLGKGTGFGYTF. CDR3 DNA sequence: TGTGCCAGCAGCCTCGGTAAAGGGACAGGGTTTGGCTACACCTTC. The chain uses TRBV3-1 (or the pseudogene TRBV3-2) and TRBJ1-2; 9 bases are a match to TRBD1. J was trimmed by 7 bases and V by 4 bases; bases with no gene match: 10. This CDR3 contains 15 residues. Germline assignment: CDR1 LGHDT and CDR2 YNNKEL (reference sequence).

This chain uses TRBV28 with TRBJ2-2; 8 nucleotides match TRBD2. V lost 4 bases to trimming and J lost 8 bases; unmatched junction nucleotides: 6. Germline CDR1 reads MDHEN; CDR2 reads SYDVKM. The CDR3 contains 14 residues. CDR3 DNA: TGTGCCAGCAGTTCCCGAGCGGGGGTTGGGGAGCTGTTTTTT. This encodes CASSSRAGVGELFF.

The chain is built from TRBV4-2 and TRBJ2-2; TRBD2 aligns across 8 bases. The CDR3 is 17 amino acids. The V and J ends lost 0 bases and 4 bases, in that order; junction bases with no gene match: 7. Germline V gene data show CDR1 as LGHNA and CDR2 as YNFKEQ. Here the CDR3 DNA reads TGTGCCAGCAGCCAAGAGGTACGCGGGGGGTCCACCGGGGAGCTGTTTTTT. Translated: CASSQEVRGGSTGELFF.

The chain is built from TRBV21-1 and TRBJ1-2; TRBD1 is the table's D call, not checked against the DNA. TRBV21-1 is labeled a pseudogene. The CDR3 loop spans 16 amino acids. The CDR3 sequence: CASSKIPGQENYGYTF. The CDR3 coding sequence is TGTGCCAGCAGCAAAATCCCGGGACAGGAAAACTATGGCTACACCTTC.

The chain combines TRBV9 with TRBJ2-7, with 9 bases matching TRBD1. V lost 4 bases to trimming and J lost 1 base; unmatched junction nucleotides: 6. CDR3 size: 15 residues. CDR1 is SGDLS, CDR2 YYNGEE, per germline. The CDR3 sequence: CASSPGTGTSYEQYF. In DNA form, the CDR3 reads TGTGCCAGCAGCCCCGGGACAGGGACTTCCTACGAGCAGTACTTC.

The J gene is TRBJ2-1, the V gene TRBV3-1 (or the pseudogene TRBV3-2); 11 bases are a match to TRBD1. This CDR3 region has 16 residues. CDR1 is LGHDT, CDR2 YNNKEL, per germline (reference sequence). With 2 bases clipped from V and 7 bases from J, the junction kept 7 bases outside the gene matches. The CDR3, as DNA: TGTGCCAGCAGCCAAACCGGGACAGGGGGTAAGAATGAGCAGTTCTTC. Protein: CASSQTGTGGKNEQFF.

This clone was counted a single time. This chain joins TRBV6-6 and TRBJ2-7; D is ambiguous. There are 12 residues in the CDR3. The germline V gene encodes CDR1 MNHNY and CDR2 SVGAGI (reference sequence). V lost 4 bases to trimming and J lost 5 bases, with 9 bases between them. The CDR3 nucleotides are TGTGCCAGCAGTTCTCTCGTTGACGAGCAGTACTTC. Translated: CASSSLVDEQYF.

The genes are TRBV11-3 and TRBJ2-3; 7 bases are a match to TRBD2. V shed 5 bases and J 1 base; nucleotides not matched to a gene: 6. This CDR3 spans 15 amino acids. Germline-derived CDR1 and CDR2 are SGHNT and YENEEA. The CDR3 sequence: CASSPGGTGTDTQYF. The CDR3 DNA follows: TGTGCCAGCAGCCCCGGGGGGACTGGCACAGATACGCAGTATTTT. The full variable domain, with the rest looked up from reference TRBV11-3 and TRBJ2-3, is EAGVVQSPRYKIIEKKQPVAFWCNPISGHNTLYWYLQNLGQGPELLIRYENEEAVDDSQLPKDRFSAERLKGVDSTLKIQPAELGDSAVYLCASSPGGTGTDTQYFGPGTRLTVL.

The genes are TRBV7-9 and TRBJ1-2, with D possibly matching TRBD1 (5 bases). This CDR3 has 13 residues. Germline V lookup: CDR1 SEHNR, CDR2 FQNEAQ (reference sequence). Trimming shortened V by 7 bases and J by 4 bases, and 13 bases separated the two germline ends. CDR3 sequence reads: CASTRAGPYGYTF. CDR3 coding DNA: TGTGCCAGCACTCGGGCAGGGCCCTATGGCTACACCTTC.

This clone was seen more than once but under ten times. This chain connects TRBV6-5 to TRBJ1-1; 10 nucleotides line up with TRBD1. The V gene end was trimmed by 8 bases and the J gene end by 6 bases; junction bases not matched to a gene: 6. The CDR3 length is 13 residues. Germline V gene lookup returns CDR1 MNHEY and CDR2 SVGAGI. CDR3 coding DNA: TGTGCCAGCCTAATCGGACAGGGGGCTGAAGCTTTCTTT. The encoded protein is CASLIGQGAEAFF.

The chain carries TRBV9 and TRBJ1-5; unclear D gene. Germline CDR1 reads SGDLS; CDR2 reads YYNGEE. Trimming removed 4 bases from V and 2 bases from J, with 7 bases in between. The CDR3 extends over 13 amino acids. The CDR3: CASSIHGNQPQHF. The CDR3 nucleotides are TGTGCCAGCAGCATACACGGCAATCAGCCCCAGCATTTT.